This is a list of T cell receptor beta chains from one sample in a study of T cells in tumors after PD-1 blockade. Sequenced by immunoSEQ multiplex PCR; TCRdb stores in-frame clones only, minus some. The repertoire includes 10,000 to 15,000 clones, about 62% of them detected once, and under 30% sits in the top ten. This sample comprised tumor tissue, obtained before anti-PD-1 treatment. The receptors were sampled from a human donor with cutaneous squamous cell carcinoma. Each CDR3 is given with its conserved first and last residue. The order of the fields is D gene, V gene, J gene, clone size, CDR3 DNA, CDR3 protein. D genes are given only for firm matches. Clone size is shown for a subset of rows, as once, few, many or a class of expanded clone.

d_call: TRBD2; v_call: TRBV5-1; j_call: TRBJ2-6; clone_size: NA; cdr3_nt: TGCGCCAGCACCCCGGGGGGGTCGGTGTCTGGGGCCAACGTCCTGACTTTC; cdr3_aa: CASTPGGSVSGANVLTF
d_call: TRBD1; v_call: TRBV7-3; j_call: TRBJ2-1; clone_size: once; cdr3_nt: TGTGCCAGCAGCCCCGACAGGGATTCCTACAATGAGCAGTTCTTC; cdr3_aa: CASSPDRDSYNEQFF
d_call: NA; v_call: TRBV4-3; j_call: TRBJ2-1; clone_size: NA; cdr3_nt: TGCGCCAGCAGCCAAGACCAAGTAAGGGCAGTAAATGAGCAGTTCTTC; cdr3_aa: CASSQDQVRAVNEQFF
d_call: TRBD1; v_call: TRBV6-1; j_call: TRBJ2-7; clone_size: NA; cdr3_nt: TGTGCCAGCAGTGAAAAGAGCGCCGGACAGGGGATGGGTCGGAGGGGGGAGCAGTACTTC; cdr3_aa: CASSEKSAGQGMGRRGEQYF
d_call: NA; v_call: TRBV18; j_call: TRBJ2-2; clone_size: few; cdr3_nt: TGTGCCAGCTCACCACCGAGGTCAGGGCCTAACACCGGGGAGCTGTTTTTT; cdr3_aa: CASSPPRSGPNTGELFF
d_call: NA; v_call: TRBV5-1; j_call: TRBJ1-6; clone_size: medium-sized; cdr3_nt: TGCGCCAGCAGCCCCGCTGGGATGAGATCTAATTCACCCCTCCACTTT; cdr3_aa: CASSPAGMRSNSPLHF
d_call: TRBD2; v_call: TRBV19; j_call: TRBJ2-3; clone_size: NA; cdr3_nt: TGTGCCAGTAGTGTAGCGGGGGGCCGGACAGATACGCAGTATTTT; cdr3_aa: CASSVAGGRTDTQYF
d_call: NA; v_call: TRBV7-9; j_call: TRBJ2-5; clone_size: NA; cdr3_nt: TGTGCCAGCAGCCAAGGAGGGGTCGGTGAGACCCAGTACTTC; cdr3_aa: CASSQGGVGETQYF
d_call: NA; v_call: TRBV7-9; j_call: TRBJ2-1; clone_size: NA; cdr3_nt: TGTGCCAGCAGCTACCTGTGGGATGAGCAGTTCTTC; cdr3_aa: CASSYLWDEQFF
d_call: TRBD2; v_call: TRBV19; j_call: TRBJ2-7; clone_size: NA; cdr3_nt: TGTGCCAGTAGCGGGAGGAACCTCTACGAGCAGTACTTC; cdr3_aa: CASSGRNLYEQYF
d_call: NA; v_call: TRBV28; j_call: TRBJ2-1; clone_size: once; cdr3_nt: TGTGCCAGCAGTCGGAGTTCAGGGGACGGCTACAATGAGCAGTTCTTC; cdr3_aa: CASSRSSGDGYNEQFF
d_call: NA; v_call: TRBV2; j_call: TRBJ2-5; clone_size: NA; cdr3_nt: TGTGCCAGCACCCCCCTGTGGGTCGGTAAGACCCAGTACTTC; cdr3_aa: CASTPLWVGKTQYF
d_call: NA; v_call: TRBV5-1; j_call: TRBJ2-7; clone_size: once; cdr3_nt: TGCGCCAGCAGCTTGGCAGGATGGGAGCAGTACTTC; cdr3_aa: CASSLAGWEQYF
d_call: TRBD1; v_call: TRBV2; j_call: TRBJ1-6; clone_size: once; cdr3_nt: TGTGCCAGCAGCCGGGACAGGGGGTCCTCACCCCTCCACTTT; cdr3_aa: CASSRDRGSSPLHF